This T cell receptor beta chain emerged from a study of neurological immune-mediated disorders. Time point described: longitudinal time-point 1 (baseline). Healthy control samples came from blood bank volunteers in Maryland, USA. 5'RACE generated cDNA with 10-nucleotide random UMIs. The authors obtained over 160 million TCR-beta sequences from 15-18 subjects per sequencing run. TCRdb fed the 5' RACE reads into MiXCR, producing one record per CDR3 protein. The top ten clones hold 1.6% of a sample with approximately 46,000 distinct CDR3 sequences, roughly 10% of them seen once. The ends were cut back, 6 bases at V and 2 bases at J, with 21 bases in the middle. From germline, CDR1 is DFQATT and CDR2 SNEGSKA (reference sequence). This CDR3 contains 16 residues. The sample holds many counts of this clonotype.

The J gene is TRBJ2-3, the V gene TRBV20-1; D is perhaps TRBD1 or TRBD2 (6 bases each). The sequence was collected from a middle-aged woman in good health. Sequencing used PBMCs. CDR3 DNA: TGCAGTGCCCCCGGAGGGGGGAAAACCTACACAGATACGCAGTATTTT. Amino acids: CSAPGGGKTYTDTQYF.